The 15 T cell receptor beta chains in this list originate from one sample, sequenced in a study of shared T cell receptors in the human thymus. Libraries were prepared by immunoSEQ multiplex PCR; TCRdb keeps only in-frame clonotypes and omits some of them. The sample contains about 500,000 clones, 75% to 80% of which appear only once. These records were also assigned to another study, of human thymus T cells.

The sequenced sample was thymocytes. The receptors originated from a boy under three years old with a congenital heart defect.

The rearrangement uses TRBV7-2 and TRBJ2-7; 9 positions match TRBD2. Germline lookup yields CDR1 SGHTA and CDR2 FQGNSA. V gave up 1 base and J gave up 3 bases; unmatched junction bases: 1. There are 14 residues in the CDR3. The CDR3 loop is CASSLETSGYEQYF. Here the CDR3 DNA reads TGTGCCAGCAGCTTAGAGACTAGCGGCTACGAGCAGTACTTC.

The V call is TRBV27, the J call TRBJ2-2; 10 nucleotides match TRBD2. The CDR3 is made up of 20 amino acids. V was clipped by 4 bases and J by 1 base; unmatched bases: 15. Germline values: CDR1 MNHEY, CDR2 SMNVEV (reference sequence). The CDR3 region has the DNA TGTGCCAGCAGTTCAATCGGGGCGCCTAGCGGGAGATGGAACACCGGGGAGCTGTTTTTT. Translation: CASSSIGAPSGRWNTGELFF.

V gene TRBV12-5 combines with J gene TRBJ2-5; D may be TRBD2 (5 bases). CDR3 length: 13 amino acids. Trimming stripped 10 bases from V and 3 bases from J, with 15 bases between. The germline V gene encodes CDR1 LGHNT and CDR2 FRNRAP. DNA for the CDR3: TGTGCTACCCGAGGGAGCGGAAAAGAGACCCAGTACTTC. Protein: CATRGSGKETQYF.

The rearrangement links TRBV10-2 to TRBJ2-7; TRBD2 agrees at 11 bases. CDR1 is WSHSY, CDR2 SAAADI, per germline. CDR3 length equals 17 residues. The trim removed 5 bases at V and 5 bases at J, leaving 14 bases unmatched. The CDR3 DNA sequence: TGCGCCAGCAGTTATACCGGGGGACTAGCGGTTCCTAACGAGCAGTACTTC. Amino acid sequence: CASSYTGGLAVPNEQYF.

The CDR3 spells CSARVNYGYTF. The CDR3 DNA follows: TGCAGTGCTAGAGTAAACTATGGCTACACCTTC. The chain combines TRBV20-1 with TRBJ1-2, with D uncertain. Germline-derived CDR1 and CDR2 are DFQATT and SNEGSKA (reference sequence). The CDR3 has 11 amino acids. With 1 base removed from V and 2 bases from J, the gap between germline ends came to 2 bases.

This clone has a handful of counts. The rearrangement joins TRBV5-1 to TRBJ2-1; 12 nucleotides line up with TRBD2. The junction had 6 bases not matched to a gene; V was cut back by 2 bases and J by 9 bases. This CDR3 comprises 15 residues. CDR1 is SGHRS, CDR2 YFSETQ, per germline. CDR3 in amino acids: CASSFPSGRAIEQFF. The CDR3 DNA is TGCGCCAGCAGCTTCCCTAGCGGGAGGGCCATTGAGCAGTTCTTC.

V is TRBV7-3 and J is TRBJ2-7, with 7 bases matching TRBD1. Germline-derived CDR1 and CDR2 are SGHTA and FQGTGA. This CDR3 contains 18 residues. V gave up 3 bases and J gave up 2 bases; unmatched junction bases: 16. The CDR3 DNA sequence: TGTGCCAGCAGCTTTAAAGGCCGCGGCCAGGGGGAACCCTACGAGCAGTACTTC. Protein product: CASSFKGRGQGEPYEQYF.

A few counts support this clone. This sequence joins TRBV4-3 and TRBJ2-6; D is unresolved. The CDR3 has 18 amino acids. Trimming cost V 0 bases and J 0 bases, with 12 bases left between them. Germline V gives CDR1 LGHNA, CDR2 YSLEER. The CDR3 spells CASSQDGGWRSGANVLTF. The CDR3 coding sequence is TGCGCCAGCAGCCAAGACGGCGGATGGCGCTCTGGGGCCAACGTCCTGACTTTC.

V usage is TRBV4-3 and J usage is TRBJ2-5, with TRBD2 identical over 11 bases. V gave up 0 bases and J gave up 5 bases; unmatched junction bases: 17. The CDR3 extends over 20 amino acids. Looked up from germline, CDR1 is LGHNA and CDR2 is YSLEER. The CDR3 region is CASSQEGFHHLAGGRETQYF. For the CDR3, the DNA is TGCGCCAGCAGCCAAGAAGGATTCCACCACTTAGCGGGAGGGAGGGAGACCCAGTACTTC.

The rearrangement joins TRBV14 to TRBJ1-4, with D hard to call. The CDR3 contains 16 residues. Trimming pared 2 bases from V and 6 bases from J, leaving 16 bases between. Looked up from germline, CDR1 is SGHDN and CDR2 is FVKESK. The CDR3 loop reads CASSQRGRQADEKLFF. CDR3 coding DNA: TGTGCCAGCAGCCAACGGGGAAGGCAGGCCGATGAAAAACTGTTTTTT.

This clone has just one count. This sequence joins TRBV10-3 and TRBJ2-3; a possible D gene is TRBD2 (5 bases). V lost 4 bases and J 10 bases, leaving 18 bases between the germline ends. Germline V gives CDR1 ENHRY, CDR2 SYGVKD. The CDR3 has 14 amino acids. DNA for the CDR3: TGTGCCATCAGTGGCCTAGCCCTGGATACCGCGCAGTATTTT. This translates into CAISGLALDTAQYF.

The CDR3 nucleotides are TGTGCCAGCAGCTTAGGGGATCAGCGGTTATCCCTGCACGAGCAGTACTTC. Encoded protein: CASSLGDQRLSLHEQYF. The rearrangement uses TRBV7-2 and TRBJ2-7, with D perhaps matching TRBD2 (5 bases). V was cut by 1 base and J by 5 bases, with 21 bases left in between. Germline-derived CDR1 and CDR2 are SGHTA and FQGNSA. The CDR3 covers 17 residues.

J is TRBJ2-5 and V is TRBV7-2, with 9 positions matching TRBD1. The V gene end was trimmed by 3 bases and the J gene end by 1 base; junction bases not matched to a gene: 6. The CDR3 contains 16 residues. The germline V gene encodes CDR1 SGHTA and CDR2 FQGNSA. This CDR3 is CASSFNRGLGQETQYF. As DNA, the CDR3 is TGTGCCAGCAGCTTCAACAGGGGGCTGGGCCAAGAGACCCAGTACTTC.

This rearrangement joins TRBV11-2 to TRBJ2-7, with a possible D match to TRBD2 (6 bases). Germline CDR1 reads SGHAT; CDR2 reads FQNNGV. V lost 5 bases and J 3 bases, leaving 17 bases between the germline ends. The CDR3 loop spans 15 amino acids. The CDR3 DNA reads TGTGCCAGCAGCCTAGCCATTGGGGGGAGCTACGAGCAGTACTTC. This encodes CASSLAIGGSYEQYF. Using reference TRBV11-2 and TRBJ2-7 for the parts outside the CDR3, the full variable domain is EAGVAQSPRYKIIEKRQSVAFWCNPISGHATLYWYQQILGQGPKLLIQFQNNGVVDDSQLPKDRFSAERLKGVDSTLKIQPAKLEDSAVYLCASSLAIGGSYEQYFGPGTRLTVT.

This sequence joins TRBV21-1 and TRBJ1-2; the table's TRBD1 call for D was not verified on the DNA. TRBV21-1 is a recognized pseudogene. This CDR3 spans 15 amino acids. CDR3 sequence (DNA): TGTGCCAGCAGCAAAGATTCAGGGGGGTTCTATGGCTACACCTTC. It yields the protein CASSKDSGGFYGYTF.